Below are 14 T cell receptor beta chains sequenced from a single sample in a study of beta chain features in type 1 diabetes. The isolated RNA, all of it, was reverse transcribed, so expressed TCRB transcripts were what got sequenced. TCRdb's copy holds only in-frame clones and misses some; the assay was immunoSEQ multiplex PCR. The sample includes about 340,000 clones, 7% to 9% of them seen just once. Sequenced sample: central memory CD4+ T cells from blood. The receptors stem from a woman aged 18-30 years in good health.

The chain employs TRBV7-2 and TRBJ2-4; TRBD1 matches 9 bases. Germline lookup yields CDR1 SGHTA and CDR2 FQGNSA. Trimming took 5 bases from V and 6 from J; bases not matched to a gene: 5. CDR3 length equals 14 residues. The DNA for the CDR3 is TGTGCCAGCAGCAGGGACAGGGTGAGAAACATTCAGTACTTC. The encoded protein is CASSRDRVRNIQYF.

This clone was seen a few times. V gene TRBV6-1 combines with J gene TRBJ2-3, with D maybe TRBD2 (6 bases). V was clipped by 5 bases and J by 4 bases, with 16 bases between them. The CDR3 length is 15 residues. CDR1 is MNHNS, CDR2 SASEGT, per germline. CDR3 nucleotides: TGTGCCAGCAGTCCAGCGTCCCCGGGGGCAGATACGCAGTATTTT. Residues: CASSPASPGADTQYF.

This clone was detected a few times. V is TRBV7-9 and J is TRBJ2-5; D remains unclear. V lost 6 bases to trimming and J lost 2 bases, with 4 bases between them. Germline V gene sequence: CDR1 SEHNR, CDR2 FQNEAQ (reference sequence). The CDR3 length is 11 residues. CDR3 amino acids: CASRTQETQYF. CDR3 DNA sequence: TGTGCCAGCAGGACTCAAGAGACCCAGTACTTC.

This clone was counted only a few times. The chain links TRBV19 to TRBJ1-2; no clear D. V was pared by 3 bases and J by 6 bases, with 11 bases between. The germline CDR1 and CDR2 sequences are LNHDA and SQIVND (reference sequence). The CDR3 length is 13 residues. The chain's CDR3 is CASSISYLNGYTF. CDR3 coding DNA: TGTGCCAGTAGTATCAGCTATCTCAATGGCTACACCTTC.

This clone was picked up a small number of times. This sequence joins TRBV7-3 and TRBJ2-3, with D perhaps being TRBD1 or TRBD2 (5 bases each). The germline CDR1 and CDR2 sequences are SGHTA and FQGTGA. This CDR3 has 14 amino acids. V lost 5 bases to trimming and J lost 7 bases, with 16 bases between them. DNA of the CDR3: TGTGCCAGCAGCCCTGAGGGGAGCTCCCATACGCAGTATTTT. This sequence encodes CASSPEGSSHTQYF.

There are a few counts of this clone. This chain connects TRBV5-4 to TRBJ1-5; D possibly corresponds to TRBD1 (5 bases). Germline-derived CDR1 and CDR2 are SGHNT and YYREEE (reference sequence). The CDR3 has 13 amino acids. V was cut by 2 bases and J by 4 bases, with 7 bases left in between. The CDR3: CASSFGGNQPQHF. The DNA for the CDR3 is TGTGCCAGCAGCTTCGGGGGGAATCAGCCCCAGCATTTT.

This sequence joins TRBV19 and TRBJ2-4, with TRBD1 matching over 8 bases. Germline CDR1 LNHDA, CDR2 SQIVND (reference sequence). This CDR3 contains 15 residues. After removal of 5 bases from V and 11 bases from J, the junction contained 14 bases not matched to a gene. CDR3 protein: CASSPNPGGTGFQYF. CDR3 DNA sequence: TGTGCCAGTAGTCCCAACCCAGGGGGGACAGGCTTTCAGTACTTC.

This clone came up a few times. This chain joins TRBV19 and TRBJ2-1, with a possible D match to TRBD2 (5 bases). V was pared by 3 bases and J by 3 bases, with 9 bases between. This CDR3 is 14 amino acids long. Germline CDR1 and CDR2: LNHDA and SQIVND (reference sequence). CDR3 coding DNA: TGTGCCAGTAGTATTGCTAGCATCTACAATGAGCAGTTCTTC. This codes for CASSIASIYNEQFF.

A few counts support this clone. The chain links TRBV7-9 to TRBJ2-7, with D perhaps matching TRBD1 (6 bases). Trimming shortened V by 2 bases and J by 5 bases, and 13 bases separated the two germline ends. In germline, CDR1 is SEHNR, CDR2 FQNEAQ (reference sequence). This CDR3 has 14 residues. CDR3 amino acids: CASSLSTGWDEQYF. The CDR3 DNA is TGTGCCAGCAGCTTATCCACAGGGTGGGACGAGCAGTACTTC. Drawing the rest from reference TRBV7-9 and TRBJ2-7, the complete variable domain is DTGVSQNPRHKITKRGQNVTFRCDPISEHNRLYWYRQTLGQGPEFLTYFQNEAQLEKSRLLSDRFSAERPKGSFSTLEIQRTEQGDSAMYLCASSLSTGWDEQYFGPGTRLTVT.

The J gene is TRBJ1-2, the V gene TRBV7-2; D remains unclear. The V end lost 6 bases, the J end lost 3 bases, and 14 bases lay between the germline ends. This CDR3 is built from 14 residues. The V gene's germline CDR1 is SGHTA and CDR2 FQGNSA. CDR3 loop: CASSPTGSHYGYTF. The DNA for the CDR3 is TGTGCCAGCAGTCCGACCGGGAGCCACTATGGCTACACCTTC.

V and J are TRBV5-1 and TRBJ2-6; D is possibly TRBD1 or TRBD2 (5 bases each). Germline loops: CDR1 SGHRS, CDR2 YFSETQ. Trimming took off 3 bases at V and 0 bases at J, with 13 bases between the two ends. This CDR3 spans 17 amino acids. The CDR3 coding sequence is TGCGCCAGCAGCTGGGGACGGCCGAGCTCTGGGGCCAACGTCCTGACTTTC. Translation gives CASSWGRPSSGANVLTF. Supplemented by reference TRBV5-1 and TRBJ2-6, the full variable domain reads KAGVTQTPRYLIKTRGQQVTLSCSPISGHRSVSWYQQTPGQGLQFLFEYFSETQRNKGNFPGRFSGRQFSNSRSEMNVSTLELGDSALYLCASSWGRPSSGANVLTFGAGSRLTVL.

The V gene is TRBV2, the J gene TRBJ1-5; D is unresolved. The CDR3 covers 14 residues. The germline gives CDR1 SNHLY, CDR2 FYNNEI. V dropped 2 bases and J dropped 4 bases, with 9 bases sitting between them. CDR3 nucleotide sequence: TGTGCCAGCAGTGAAAACGGTTGGAATCAGCCCCAGCATTTT. This translates into CASSENGWNQPQHF.

This clone showed up many times. The chain employs TRBV4-3 and TRBJ1-3, with D hard to call. The CDR3 is made up of 17 amino acids. The V end was cut by 0 bases, the J end by 1 base, with 13 bases between. Germline V gene lookup returns CDR1 LGHNA and CDR2 YSLEER. The CDR3 here is CASSQDRHIVSGNTIYF. As DNA, the CDR3 is TGCGCCAGCAGCCAAGATCGACACATAGTATCTGGAAACACCATATATTTT.

Turning to this clone: One end of the junction fails to match germline, which may point to a read error. J is TRBJ2-2 and V is TRBV9; D gene unclear. CDR1 and CDR2 (germline): SGDLS, YYNGEE. This CDR3 has 14 amino acids. This chain's CDR3 is CSSSVGPMAGELFF. The CDR3 DNA follows: TGTTCCAGCAGCGTAGGCCCAATGGCCGGGGAGCTGTTTTTT.